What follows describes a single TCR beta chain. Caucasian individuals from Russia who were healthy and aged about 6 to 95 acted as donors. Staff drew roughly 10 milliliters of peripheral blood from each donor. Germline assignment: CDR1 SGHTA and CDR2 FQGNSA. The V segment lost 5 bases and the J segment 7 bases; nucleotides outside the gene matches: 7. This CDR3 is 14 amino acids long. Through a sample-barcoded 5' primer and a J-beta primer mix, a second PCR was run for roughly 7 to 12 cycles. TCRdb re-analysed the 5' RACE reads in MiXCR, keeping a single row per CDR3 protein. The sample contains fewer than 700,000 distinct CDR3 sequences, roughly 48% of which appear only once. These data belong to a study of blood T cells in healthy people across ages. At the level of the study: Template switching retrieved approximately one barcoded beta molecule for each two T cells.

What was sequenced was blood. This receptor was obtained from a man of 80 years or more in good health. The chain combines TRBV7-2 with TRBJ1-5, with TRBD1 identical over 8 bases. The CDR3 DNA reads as TGTGCCAGCAGCCAAGGACAGGGAGGGCAGCCCCAGCATTTT. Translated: CASSQGQGGQPQHF.